The 8 T cell receptor beta chains below come from one sample, sequenced in a study of T cell responses to AZD1222 COVID-19 vaccine. Produced via immunoSEQ multiplex PCR; TCRdb's table is partial and in-frame only. The table records roughly 80,000 clones, about nine tenths of them present only once. Sequences were derived from peripheral blood, sampled on day 0 of AZD1222 vaccination. The origin of the receptors is an adult in good health.

The CDR3 loop is CSVVGVVGNEQFF. In nucleotides, the CDR3 is TGCAGCGTCGTAGGAGTCGTGGGCAATGAGCAGTTCTTC. This chain connects TRBV29-1 to TRBJ2-1; D is undetermined. The CDR3 loop spans 13 amino acids. Germline values: CDR1 SQVTM, CDR2 ANQGSEA. Deletions cut 6 bases from V and 6 bases from J, with 15 bases between.

The chain uses TRBV5-4 and TRBJ2-2; a possible D gene is TRBD1 (6 bases). Germline CDR1 is SGHNT and CDR2 is YYREEE (reference sequence). The CDR3 contains 15 residues. With 4 bases removed from V and 7 bases from J, the gap between germline ends came to 17 bases. This CDR3 reads CASSPEQGWSGELFF. For the CDR3, the DNA is TGTGCCAGCAGCCCGGAACAGGGATGGAGCGGGGAGCTGTTTTTT. The whole variable domain, filled in from reference TRBV5-4 and TRBJ2-2, reads ETGVTQSPTHLIKTRGQQVTLRCSSQSGHNTVSWYQQALGQGPQFIFQYYREEENGRGNFPPRFSGLQFPNYSSELNVNALELDDSALYLCASSPEQGWSGELFFGEGSRLTVL.

The chain is built from TRBV5-4 and TRBJ1-1; 12 bases agree with TRBD1. CDR3 length equals 17 residues. The V and J ends lost 4 bases and 7 bases, in that order; junction bases with no gene match: 14. The germline gives CDR1 SGHNT, CDR2 YYREEE (reference sequence). The CDR3 region is CASSQGTGGYLTYEAFF. CDR3 in DNA: TGTGCCAGCAGCCAAGGGACAGGGGGCTATCTTACATATGAAGCTTTCTTT.

CDR3 loop: CASSPRIAADSSYEQYF. CDR3 DNA: TGTGCCAGCTCACCACGTATCGCAGCAGATAGCTCCTACGAGCAGTACTTC. The rearrangement joins TRBV18 to TRBJ2-7, with D unresolved. In germline, CDR1 is KGHSH, CDR2 LQKENI. The length of the CDR3 is 17 residues. The germline V and J ends were trimmed by 1 base and 0 bases, with 16 bases remaining between them.

This chain uses TRBV7-6 with TRBJ2-1, with 8 bases lining up with TRBD1. In germline, CDR1 is SGHVS, CDR2 FNYEAQ. The V segment lost 0 bases and the J segment 10 bases; nucleotides outside the gene matches: 11. The CDR3 covers 16 residues. The CDR3 region is CASSLAPRGQWIEQFF. The CDR3 DNA follows: TGTGCCAGCAGCTTAGCGCCCAGGGGGCAATGGATAGAGCAGTTCTTC.

This sequence joins TRBV28 and TRBJ2-7; 9 bases map to TRBD1. Germline CDR1 MDHEN, CDR2 SYDVKM. The CDR3 is made up of 16 amino acids. V shed 4 bases, J shed 1 base, and the junction held 8 bases outside the gene matches. As DNA, the CDR3 is TGTGCCAGCAGTTCATATGCCGGGACAGGGTCCTACGAGCAGTACTTC. Translated: CASSSYAGTGSYEQYF.

The gene calls are TRBV30 and TRBJ1-6; maybe TRBD1 (5 bases). Germline assignment: CDR1 GTSNPN and CDR2 SVGIG (reference sequence). With 0 bases removed from V and 14 bases from J, the gap between germline ends came to 17 bases. This CDR3 spans 14 amino acids. The CDR3 DNA reads TGTGCCTGGAGTGTACTAGGGGACGGAATTTCCCTCCACTTT. Amino acids: CAWSVLGDGISLHF.

The rearrangement uses TRBV10-1 and TRBJ2-3, with D maybe TRBD1 (6 bases). V was pared by 4 bases and J by 3 bases, with 17 bases between. Germline lookup yields CDR1 WNHNN and CDR2 SYGVQD (reference sequence). The CDR3 has 16 amino acids. CDR3 in amino acids: CASSGPEGGRTDTQYF. CDR3 bases: TGCGCCAGCAGTGGCCCTGAAGGGGGACGAACAGATACGCAGTATTTT.